Presented here are 6 T cell receptor beta chains from one specimen sequenced in a study of cytomegalovirus exposure and HLA in healthy donors. The PCR had 60 Vbeta and 13 Jbeta primers. Here immunoSEQ multiplex PCR was the method, and the copy in TCRdb shows in-frame clones only, minus some. This table has about 93,000 clones, just over 75% appearing once. The sequencing sample was made of PBMCs. The receptors were gathered from a man younger than 45 in good health and CMV-seronegative.

As to this clone: Relative to the germline gene, one junction end is altered; a read error may explain this. This chain connects TRBV6-1 to TRBJ1-1; a possible D gene is TRBD1 (5 bases). Germline values: CDR1 MNHNS, CDR2 SASEGT. CDR3 length: 13 residues. The CDR3 bases are TGTGCCAGCAGTGAACGGGGGAACGCTGAAGCTTTCTTT. Its translation: CASSERGNAEAFF.

Written as DNA, the CDR3 is TGTGCCAGCAGTTTCAACAGGGGATATGGAAACACCGGGGAGCTGTTTTTT. Translating gives CASSFNRGYGNTGELFF. V gene TRBV28 combines with J gene TRBJ2-2; 7 bases agree with TRBD1. The length of the CDR3 is 17 residues. Unmatched junction bases numbered 9, after V lost 3 bases and J lost 2 bases. Germline V gives CDR1 MDHEN, CDR2 SYDVKM.

The rearrangement links TRBV11-3 to TRBJ2-5, with unresolved D. V lost 5 bases, J lost 7 bases, and 14 bases lay in between. Germline lookup yields CDR1 SGHNT and CDR2 YENEEA. The CDR3 runs 13 residues. The CDR3 coding sequence is TGTGCCAGCAGCATTAAAGGCAGAGGGACCCAGTACTTC. Translating it yields CASSIKGRGTQYF.

The chain joins TRBV7-8 to TRBJ1-1, with 8 nucleotides matching TRBD1. The CDR3 length is 16 residues. CDR1 SGHVS and CDR2 FQNEAQ come from the germline V gene. The ends lost 2 bases at V and 1 base at J; junction bases unmatched: 6. This CDR3 reads CASSLYHRGSNTEAFF. CDR3 in DNA: TGTGCCAGCAGCTTATATCACAGGGGGTCGAACACTGAAGCTTTCTTT.

This clone was recorded a few times. The rearrangement joins TRBV6-1 to TRBJ2-5; 7 nucleotides align to TRBD1. Germline V gene lookup returns CDR1 MNHNS and CDR2 SASEGT. The CDR3 runs 15 residues. Trimming at V came to 4 bases and at J to 4 bases, leaving 9 bases not matched to a gene. CDR3 sequence: CASSANTGDAETQYF. The CDR3 DNA sequence: TGTGCCAGCAGTGCCAACACAGGGGATGCAGAGACCCAGTACTTC.

This chain uses TRBV27 with TRBJ2-1; D possibly corresponds to TRBD2 (6 bases). Germline V gene lookup returns CDR1 MNHEY and CDR2 SMNVEV (reference sequence). CDR3 length equals 15 residues. Trimming cost V 8 bases and J 3 bases, with 17 bases left between them. The CDR3: CASHPPGLGYNEQFF. CDR3 sequence (DNA): TGTGCCAGCCATCCCCCGGGACTGGGCTACAATGAGCAGTTCTTC.